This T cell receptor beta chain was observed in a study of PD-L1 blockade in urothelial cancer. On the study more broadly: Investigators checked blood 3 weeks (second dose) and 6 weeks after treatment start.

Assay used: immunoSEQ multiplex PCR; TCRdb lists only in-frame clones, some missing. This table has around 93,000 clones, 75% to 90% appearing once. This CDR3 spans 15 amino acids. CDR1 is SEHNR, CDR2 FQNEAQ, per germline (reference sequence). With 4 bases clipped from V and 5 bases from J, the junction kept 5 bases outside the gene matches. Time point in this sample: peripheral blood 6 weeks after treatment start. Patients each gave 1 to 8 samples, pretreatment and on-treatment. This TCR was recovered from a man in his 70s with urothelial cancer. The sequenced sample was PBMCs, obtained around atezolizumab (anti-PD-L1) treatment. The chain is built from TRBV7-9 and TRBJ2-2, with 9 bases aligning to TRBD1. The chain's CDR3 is CASSYRGLGTGELFF. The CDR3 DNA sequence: TGTGCCAGCAGCTACAGGGGGCTCGGGACCGGGGAGCTGTTTTTT.